The next 6 T cell receptor beta chains were all read from a single sample in a study of shared clonotypes between healthy human individuals (TCRdb year 2020). The protocol used for the library was the immunoSEQ multiplex PCR assay. TCRdb retrieved this table from immuneACCESS and kept in-frame rearrangements only. Not all clones are present; in checked studies, unresolved V genes account for under half, and no reason is known for the remainder. The sample records approximately 400,000 clones, 96% of which are singletons. The biggest ten clones account for approximately 0.32% of the sample. Sample: memory CD8+ T cells sorted from blood. The sample's cell subset or site label, decoded: CD45RO+ cells pooled with CCR7-negative TemRA cells. The receptors shown here come from a man aged 25 to 40 in good health.

This clone was observed a few times. CDR3 in DNA: TGTGCCAGCAGACTAGCGGGAGCCAAAAACATTCAGTACTTC. It translates to CASRLAGAKNIQYF. V gene TRBV6-1 combines with J gene TRBJ2-4; TRBD2 matches at 9 bases. Germline CDR1 is MNHNS and CDR2 is SASEGT. The CDR3 consists of 14 residues. V shed 6 bases, J shed 0 bases, and the junction held 0 bases outside the gene matches.

V is TRBV19 and J is TRBJ2-2, with D maybe TRBD2 (5 bases). This CDR3 has 15 residues. Germline V gene sequence: CDR1 LNHDA, CDR2 SQIVND (reference sequence). The ends were cut back, 6 bases at V and 5 bases at J, with 16 bases in the middle. The CDR3 spells CASRGGLVRTGELFF. The CDR3 DNA reads as TGTGCCAGTAGGGGCGGGCTGGTGAGAACCGGGGAGCTGTTTTTT.

This clone has just a few counts. The genes are TRBV13 and TRBJ2-2, with D perhaps matching TRBD2 (6 bases). The CDR3 length is 17 residues. The germline CDR1 and CDR2 sequences are PRHDT and FYEKMQ (reference sequence). The germline V and J ends were trimmed by 5 bases and 5 bases, with 21 bases remaining between them. CDR3 residues: CASSLQGWGRTTGELFF. The CDR3 region has the DNA TGTGCCAGCAGCCTCCAAGGGTGGGGGAGGACTACCGGGGAGCTGTTTTTT.

V usage is TRBV7-7 and J usage is TRBJ2-2; D may correspond to TRBD1 or TRBD2 (5 bases each). CDR1 and CDR2 from the germline V gene are SSHAT and FNYEAQ (reference sequence). The length of the CDR3 is 14 residues. CDR3 sequence reads: CARSGGRDTGELFF. CDR3 nucleotide sequence: TGTGCGCGAAGTGGGGGTAGGGACACCGGGGAGCTGTTTTTT.

A word on this clone: Other DNA sequences in the same sample also yield this CDR3. V and J are TRBV20-1 and TRBJ2-1, with D unclear. V was clipped by 3 bases and J by 4 bases, with 4 bases between them. Germline V CDR1 and CDR2: DFQATT, SNEGSKA (reference sequence). The CDR3 covers 11 residues. The CDR3 loop is CSARGYNEQFF. Here the CDR3 DNA reads TGCAGTGCTAGGGGTTACAATGAGCAGTTCTTC.

The CDR3 sequence is CASSPPKGLTYEQYF. The CDR3 coding sequence is TGTGCCAGCTCACCACCGAAGGGTTTGACCTACGAGCAGTACTTC. This chain uses TRBV18 with TRBJ2-7; D call uncertain. Germline V gene data show CDR1 as KGHSH and CDR2 as LQKENI. Trimming shortened V by 0 bases and J by 2 bases, and 11 bases separated the two germline ends. The CDR3 sequence is 15 residues long.